Following are 23 T cell receptor beta chains from one sample sequenced in a study of molecular identifiers for immune sequencing clone quantification. TCRdb reprocessed the PCR reads via MiXCR and lists one record per CDR3 protein. The repertoire includes 250,000 to 400,000 distinct CDR3 sequences, 20% to 25% of them detected once, and roughly 0.8% sits in the top ten. Sequencing was performed on naive CD8+ T cells from blood, with Jurkat cell RNA spiked in. Documented subset: FACS-sorted CD8+CD4-CCR7+CD45RA+ naive T cells. These receptor sequences come from a human donor in good health. Some libraries in this study had Jurkat cell RNA spiked in.

As for this clonotype: A read error may be the cause here, since a much bigger clone is one base away. J is TRBJ2-7 and V is TRBV14, with a tentative D call TRBD2 (5 bases). The CDR3 has 15 residues. Germline V gives CDR1 SGHDN, CDR2 FVKESK. In DNA, the CDR3 is TGTGCCAACAGCCTATCGGGTAGCGACTCCTACGAGCAGTACTTC. Translation gives CANSLSGSDSYEQYF.

This clonotype was picked up a small number of times. The junction does not match germline at one end; this may be a read error. V is TRBV7-2 and J is TRBJ2-1; tentative D call: TRBD2 (6 bases). CDR3 length equals 13 residues. Germline-derived CDR1 and CDR2 are SGHTA and FQGNSA. CDR3 loop: CASSPPRGNERFF. The CDR3 nucleotides read TGTGCCAGCAGCCCTCCGCGGGGCAATGAGCGGTTCTTC.

Notes on this clonotype: One base away lies a much larger clone, so this may be a sequencing read error. This is likely a read error, given that the CDR3 carries no conserved phenylalanine or tryptophan at its end. CDR3 amino acids: CASSFRVGLGEQYL. In DNA form, the CDR3 reads TGTGCCAGCAGTTTCAGGGTGGGGTTGGGGGAGCAGTATCTT. The chain has TRBV12-3 or TRBV12-4 and TRBJ2-3; D is perhaps TRBD1 or TRBD2 (5 bases each). Trimming removed 3 bases at V and 11 bases at J, with 18 bases between. This CDR3 has 14 amino acids.

Concerning this clonotype itself: Possible read error: a much larger clone is one base away. J is TRBJ1-6 and V is TRBV4-3, with TRBD1 as a possible D gene (5 bases). V gave up 6 bases and J gave up 9 bases, with 30 bases separating them. CDR3 length: 19 residues. Germline CDR1 and CDR2: LGHNA and YSLEER. The CDR3 DNA sequence: TGCGCCAGCAGTCGACTCACGACGACCAGCGGGGCGGCCGGTTCACCCCTCCACTTT. Its translation is CASSRLTTTSGAAGSPLHF.

Of note for this clonotype: This may be a read error: a much more frequent sequence differs by one nucleotide. The chain has TRBV7-2 and TRBJ2-7; perhaps TRBD2 as D (5 bases). The CDR3 sequence is 13 residues long. Germline CDR1 is SGHTA and CDR2 is FQGNSA. The CDR3 spells CAGSLEVLYEQYF. The DNA for the CDR3 is TGTGCCGGCAGCTTGGAGGTACTCTACGAGCAGTACTTC.

As regards this clonotype: A much larger clone sits a single nucleotide away, making a read error possible. Here the CDR3 omits its conserved ending phenylalanine or tryptophan, so a read error is the likely source. The V call is TRBV4-1, the J call TRBJ2-3; D is perhaps TRBD1 (6 bases). Trimming took off 4 bases at V and 5 bases at J, with 16 bases between the two ends. The CDR3 is 15 residues long. Per the germline V gene, CDR1 is MGHRA and CDR2 is YSYEKL. CDR3 sequence: CASSPFGGVGDTQYS. The CDR3 DNA reads TGCGCCAGCAGCCCGTTTGGGGGCGTGGGAGATACGCAGTATTCT.

This clonotype occurred many times. The gene calls are TRBV7-2 and TRBJ2-7; TRBD1 is a possible D gene (6 bases). Trimming removed 5 bases from V and 2 bases from J, with 13 bases in between. This CDR3 comprises 14 residues. Germline CDR1 is SGHTA and CDR2 is FQGNSA. CDR3 DNA: TGTGCCAGCAGCCAATACCAGGGGCCCTACGAGCAGTACTTC. Residues: CASSQYQGPYEQYF.

This clonotype occurred many times. The chain uses TRBV20-1 and TRBJ1-2, with D unclear. Deletions cut 5 bases from V and 0 bases from J, with 10 bases between. The germline gives CDR1 DFQATT, CDR2 SNEGSKA (reference sequence). CDR3 length: 13 residues. The CDR3 DNA follows: TGCAGTGCTGGTGAAGATACTAACTATGGCTACACCTTC. Translating it yields CSAGEDTNYGYTF.

This clonotype was counted at least ten times. The chain is built from TRBV7-6 and TRBJ2-7, with D perhaps matching TRBD2 (5 bases). Germline V gene data show CDR1 as SGHVS and CDR2 as FNYEAQ. Trimming stripped 0 bases from V and 2 bases from J, with 14 bases between. CDR3 length: 16 residues. The chain's CDR3 is CASSLARADATYEQYF. CDR3 coding DNA: TGTGCCAGCAGCTTAGCGCGGGCAGACGCGACCTACGAGCAGTACTTC.

Of note for this clonotype: A much larger clone lies one base from this, so it may be a read error. The rearrangement links TRBV4-3 to TRBJ1-2; 11 bases align to TRBD1. This CDR3 comprises 15 residues. CDR1 and CDR2 (germline): LGHNA, YSLEER. CDR3 sequence reads: CASGQDRTGGFGYTF. CDR3 coding DNA: TGCGCCAGCGGCCAAGATCGGACAGGGGGCTTTGGCTACACCTTC.

This clonotype was seen at least ten times. V usage is TRBV28 and J usage is TRBJ1-5; no reliable D call. CDR1 MDHEN and CDR2 SYDVKM come from the germline V gene. The CDR3 contains 12 residues. V lost 3 bases, J lost 7 bases, and 7 bases lay in between. CDR3 nucleotide sequence: TGTGCCAGCAGTTTTATTAGGCAGCCCCAGCATTTT. This sequence encodes CASSFIRQPQHF.

This clonotype showed up many times. The V and J genes are TRBV12-3 or TRBV12-4 and TRBJ1-1; a weak D match, TRBD1 (5 bases). V dropped 3 bases and J dropped 1 base, with 15 bases sitting between them. The CDR3 totals 16 residues. The CDR3 reads CASSFNGPGRNTEAFF. CDR3 sequence (DNA): TGTGCCAGCAGTTTCAATGGTCCAGGGAGGAACACTGAAGCTTTCTTT.

This clonotype was recorded many times. The chain recombines TRBV6-5 with TRBJ2-1; 7 nucleotides line up with TRBD1. This CDR3 region has 14 residues. Germline CDR1 is MNHEY and CDR2 is SVGAGI. V lost 6 bases and J lost 2; bases outside the gene matches: 4. CDR3 loop: CASSVGTAYNEQFF. DNA of the CDR3: TGTGCCAGCAGCGTAGGGACAGCCTACAATGAGCAGTTCTTC.

This clonotype appeared a single time. V gene TRBV18 combines with J gene TRBJ2-3; the match to TRBD2 covers 12 bases. In germline, CDR1 is KGHSH, CDR2 LQKENI. V shed 6 bases and J 4 bases; nucleotides not matched to a gene: 20. The CDR3 has 20 amino acids. CDR3 nucleotides: TGTGCCAGCTCCGGGCGGGGTCCTTCGACTAGCGGGAGAAACGCAGATACGCAGTATTTT. Protein product: CASSGRGPSTSGRNADTQYF. Drawing the rest from reference TRBV18 and TRBJ2-3, the complete variable domain is NAGVMQNPRHLVRRRGQEARLRCSPMKGHSHVYWYRQLPEEGLKFMVYLQKENIIDESGMPKERFSAEFPKEGPSILRIQQVVRGDSAAYFCASSGRGPSTSGRNADTQYFGPGTRLTVL.

The rearrangement links TRBV19 to TRBJ2-2, with TRBD2 identical over 7 bases. The V gene's germline CDR1 is LNHDA and CDR2 SQIVND (reference sequence). Unmatched junction bases numbered 8, after V lost 6 bases and J lost 7 bases. CDR3 length equals 14 residues. Here the CDR3 DNA reads TGTGCCAGTAGACCCGGGACTACCGTCGGGGAGCTGTTTTTT. Translated: CASRPGTTVGELFF.

This clonotype was counted at least ten times. The rearrangement uses TRBV28 and TRBJ1-2; D possibly corresponds to TRBD1 (5 bases). V was shortened by 5 bases and J by 2 bases, with 15 bases between the two germline ends. Germline-derived CDR1 and CDR2 are MDHEN and SYDVKM. CDR3 size: 15 residues. For the CDR3, the DNA is TGTGCCAGCAGTGCCATGGGGGAAGAAAACTATGGCTACACCTTC. This translates into CASSAMGEENYGYTF.

This clonotype was detected ten times or more. The chain is built from TRBV4-1 and TRBJ2-7; perhaps TRBD2 as D (5 bases). Looked up from germline, CDR1 is MGHRA and CDR2 is YSYEKL. This CDR3 spans 15 amino acids. Trimming stripped 1 base from V and 5 bases from J, with 15 bases between. The CDR3 reads CASSQATSGTHEQYF. The CDR3 DNA follows: TGCGCCAGCAGCCAAGCCACGAGCGGCACCCACGAGCAGTACTTC.

Note on this clonotype: A much more abundant neighbour one base away suggests this may be a read error. The rearrangement links TRBV6-5 to TRBJ1-3; D gene unclear. This CDR3 has 14 residues. V gave up 0 bases and J gave up 9 bases, with 12 bases separating them. Germline CDR1 reads MNHEY; CDR2 reads SVGAGI. CDR3 loop: CASSYSAGRSTIYF. The CDR3 DNA sequence: TGTGCCAGCAGTTACTCAGCAGGTCGAAGCACCATATATTTT.

As for this clonotype: This could be a read error, since a much larger clone is one nucleotide away. The chain uses TRBV11-3 and TRBJ2-1, with D uncertain. Germline CDR1 is SGHNT and CDR2 is YENEEA. This CDR3 spans 15 amino acids. V lost 5 bases and J 0 bases, leaving 11 bases between the germline ends. The CDR3 loop is CASSLCRSSYNEQFF. Written as DNA, the CDR3 is TGTGCCAGCAGCCTATGTCGAAGCTCCTACAATGAGCAGTTCTTC.

This clonotype was observed many times. The J gene is TRBJ2-1, the V gene TRBV7-9; D gene ambiguous. Germline values: CDR1 SEHNR, CDR2 FQNEAQ (reference sequence). V shed 5 bases and J shed 6 bases, with 14 bases lying between them. The CDR3 is 14 amino acids. The CDR3 nucleotides read TGTGCCAGCAGCCCATACACCGAACCCAATGAGCAGTTCTTC. Its protein product is CASSPYTEPNEQFF.

About this clonotype: This may stem from a read error, because a much larger clone lies one nucleotide away. The chain recombines TRBV19 with TRBJ2-2, with unresolved D. Germline lookup yields CDR1 LNHDA and CDR2 SQIVND (reference sequence). This CDR3 comprises 14 residues. CDR3 DNA: TGTGCCAGTAGTATAGGGCGGAACGCCGGGGAGCTGTTTTTT. Translated: CASSIGRNAGELFF.

This clonotype has at least ten counts. V is TRBV27 and J is TRBJ2-7, with D perhaps TRBD1 (5 bases). V was trimmed by 10 bases and J by 4 bases, leaving 14 bases between them. CDR1 is MNHEY and CDR2 is SMNVEV in the germline V gene (reference sequence). The CDR3 spans 12 residues. In DNA form, the CDR3 reads TGTGCCACCTGGACAAGTGCGTACGAGCAGTACTTC. This codes for CATWTSAYEQYF.

A few counts support this clonotype. The chain joins TRBV5-6 to TRBJ2-7; a weak D match, TRBD2 (5 bases). V was cut by 2 bases and J by 3 bases, with 9 bases left in between. The CDR3 is made up of 13 amino acids. Germline CDR1 SGHDT, CDR2 YYEEEE. The CDR3 nucleotides read TGTGCCAGCAGCTTTGACTATAACTACGAGCAGTACTTC. Translation gives CASSFDYNYEQYF.